The rows below give T cell receptor beta chains drawn from one sample of a study of CD8+CD57+ T cells in acquired aplastic anemia. TCRdb re-called the reads through MiXCR, storing one row per CDR3 protein. The data hold approximately 200,000 distinct CDR3 sequences, with 64% observed a single time. Sequencing was done on a sample of sorted CD4+, CD8+, or CD8+CD57+ T cells (not recorded which) from PBMCs. These receptors all stem from a human donor with severe aplastic anemia or a healthy control (not recorded which). Each CDR3 is given with its conserved first and last residue. Fields, in order: D gene, V gene, clone size, J gene, CDR3 protein, CDR3 DNA. The D gene is left open where the match is weak. Clone sizes are given selectively: once, few, many, or a class where the clone is expanded.

D gene: -; V gene: TRBV7-3; clone size: -; J gene: TRBJ2-5; CDR3 protein: CASSRGVGETQYF; CDR3 DNA: TGTGCCAGCAGCCGGGGAGTGGGGGAGACCCAGTACTTC
D gene: TRBD1; V gene: TRBV20-1; clone size: -; J gene: TRBJ2-7; CDR3 protein: CSAPTRGRTYEQYF; CDR3 DNA: TGCAGTGCGCCCACCAGGGGGCGGACCTACGAGCAGTACTTC
D gene: TRBD1; V gene: TRBV7-9; clone size: -; J gene: TRBJ2-7; CDR3 protein: CASSLAGTGPEQYF; CDR3 DNA: TGTGCCAGCAGCTTGGCGGGGACAGGGCCCGAGCAGTACTTC
D gene: -; V gene: TRBV2; clone size: -; J gene: TRBJ1-2; CDR3 protein: CASSVLGRESYGYTF; CDR3 DNA: TGTGCCAGCAGTGTATTGGGCAGGGAGTCTTATGGCTACACCTTC
D gene: TRBD1; V gene: TRBV5-1; clone size: -; J gene: TRBJ1-3; CDR3 protein: CASSLYGQGATRNTIYF; CDR3 DNA: TGCGCCAGCAGCTTGTACGGGCAGGGGGCAACGAGAAACACCATATATTTT
D gene: -; V gene: TRBV24-1; clone size: -; J gene: TRBJ2-3; CDR3 protein: CATSDVRGGTDTQYF; CDR3 DNA: TGTGCCACCAGTGATGTTAGGGGAGGCACAGATACGCAGTATTTT
D gene: -; V gene: TRBV19; clone size: -; J gene: TRBJ2-6; CDR3 protein: CASSQLDNSGANVLTF; CDR3 DNA: TGTGCCAGTAGTCAATTGGACAACTCTGGGGCCAACGTCCTGACTTTC
D gene: -; V gene: TRBV7-9; clone size: -; J gene: TRBJ2-1; CDR3 protein: CASSTRDRNEQFF; CDR3 DNA: TGTGCCAGTAGTACAAGGGACCGCAATGAGCAGTTCTTC
D gene: -; V gene: TRBV6-5; clone size: many; J gene: TRBJ1-1; CDR3 protein: CASSYGPYAFF; CDR3 DNA: TGTGCCAGCAGTTATGGGCCATACGCTTTCTTT
D gene: -; V gene: TRBV7-9; clone size: -; J gene: TRBJ1-2; CDR3 protein: CASSIHYGYTF; CDR3 DNA: TGTGCCAGCAGCATCCACTATGGCTACACCTTC
D gene: TRBD1; V gene: TRBV7-3; clone size: -; J gene: TRBJ2-2; CDR3 protein: CASTPGTGGGELFF; CDR3 DNA: TGTGCCAGCACCCCCGGGACAGGGGGCGGGGAGCTGTTTTTT
D gene: -; V gene: TRBV24-1; clone size: -; J gene: TRBJ1-5; CDR3 protein: CATSDSSSNQPQHF; CDR3 DNA: TGTGCCACCAGTGATTCTTCTAGCAATCAGCCCCAGCATTTT
D gene: -; V gene: TRBV13; clone size: -; J gene: TRBJ1-2; CDR3 protein: CASSLGPLFYTF; CDR3 DNA: TGTGCCAGCAGCTTAGGGCCCCTGTTCTACACCTTC
D gene: -; V gene: TRBV10-3; clone size: -; J gene: TRBJ1-3; CDR3 protein: CAIRDTGTPVLF; CDR3 DNA: TGTGCCATCAGGGACACCGGGACGCCGGTACTCTTT
D gene: -; V gene: TRBV7-9; clone size: -; J gene: TRBJ2-5; CDR3 protein: CASSPKEDIRGAQYF; CDR3 DNA: TGTGCCAGCAGCCCCAAGGAGGACATCCGAGGAGCCCAGTACTTC
D gene: TRBD2; V gene: TRBV19; clone size: -; J gene: TRBJ2-7; CDR3 protein: CASRAGGSSYEQYF; CDR3 DNA: TGTGCCAGTAGGGCGGGAGGGTCATCCTACGAGCAGTACTTC